This T cell receptor (beta chain) stems from a study of early T cells in non-severe SARS-CoV-2 infection. Overall study context: With bulk RNA from unsorted whole blood as input, sequencing yielded unpaired chains.

A few counts support this clonotype. Its antigen remains unidentified. The CDR3 length is 18 residues. J lost 2 bases, V lost 6 bases, and 10 bases had no gene match. CDR1 and CDR2 from the germline V gene are ENHRY and SYGVKD. The study, taken as a whole, reports: Using VDJdb, the matching emphasized anti-spike CD8 responses while missing private and CD4 specificities.

In the library, individual cDNA molecules carried attached unique molecular identifiers. TCRdb analysed the 5' RACE reads with MiXCR anew, one entry per CDR3 protein. This sample has 20,000 to 25,000 distinct CDR3 sequences; 4.5% occur once, and the top ten carry approximately 8.4%. This TCR was sampled from an adult who was a healthcare worker with PCR-confirmed SARS-CoV-2 infection or an uninfected control (not recorded which). Specimen: whole blood. V is TRBV10-3 and J is TRBJ2-3, with 14 bases that match TRBD2. In DNA, the CDR3 is TGTGCCATCAGAGCTAGACTAGCGGGGGGGCCGAACACAGATACGCAGTATTTT. Encoded protein: CAIRARLAGGPNTDTQYF.